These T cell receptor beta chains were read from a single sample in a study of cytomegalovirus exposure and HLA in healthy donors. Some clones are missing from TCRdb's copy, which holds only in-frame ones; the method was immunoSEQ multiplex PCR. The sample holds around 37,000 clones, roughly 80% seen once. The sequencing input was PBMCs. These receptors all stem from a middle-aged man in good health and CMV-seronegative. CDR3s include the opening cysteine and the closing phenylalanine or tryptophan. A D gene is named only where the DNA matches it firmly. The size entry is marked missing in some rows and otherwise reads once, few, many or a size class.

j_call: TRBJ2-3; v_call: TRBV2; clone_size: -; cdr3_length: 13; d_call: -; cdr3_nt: TGTGCCAGCGCGGAGTTGAGCACAGATACGCAGTATTTT; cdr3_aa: CASAELSTDTQYF
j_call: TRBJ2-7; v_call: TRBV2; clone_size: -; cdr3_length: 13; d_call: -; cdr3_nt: TGTGCCATCTCAGCGAACGGGGGTGCTGAGCAGTACTTC; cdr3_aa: CAISANGGAEQYF
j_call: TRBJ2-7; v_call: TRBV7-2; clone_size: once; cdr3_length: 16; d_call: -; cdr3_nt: TGTGCCAGCAGCTTAGAGGGCAGGGCGCCTCTCTACGAGCAGTACTTC; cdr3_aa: CASSLEGRAPLYEQYF
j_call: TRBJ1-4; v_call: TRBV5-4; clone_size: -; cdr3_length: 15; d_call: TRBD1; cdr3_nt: TGTGCCAGCAGCTCGGTCGGTCAGGGGGATGAAAAACTGTTTTTT; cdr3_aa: CASSSVGQGDEKLFF
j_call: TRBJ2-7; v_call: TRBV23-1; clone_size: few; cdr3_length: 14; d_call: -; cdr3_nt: TGCGCCAGCAGTCAATGGCAGGGGTCCTACGAGCAGTACTTC; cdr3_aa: CASSQWQGSYEQYF
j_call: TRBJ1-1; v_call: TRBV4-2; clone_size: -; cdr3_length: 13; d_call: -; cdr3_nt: TGTGCCAGCAGCCCCACACAGAACACTGAAGCTTTCTTT; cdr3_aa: CASSPTQNTEAFF
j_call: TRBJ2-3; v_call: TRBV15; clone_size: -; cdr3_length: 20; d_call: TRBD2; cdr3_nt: TGTGCCACCAGCAAAAGGGTGGTAGCGGGAGGGCAGTGGGGCACAGATACGCAGTATTTT; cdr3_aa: CATSKRVVAGGQWGTDTQYF
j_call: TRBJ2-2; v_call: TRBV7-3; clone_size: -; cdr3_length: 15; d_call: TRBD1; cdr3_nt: TGTGCCAGCAGCTCTAGACAGGGACACACCGGGGAGCTGTTTTTT; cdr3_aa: CASSSRQGHTGELFF
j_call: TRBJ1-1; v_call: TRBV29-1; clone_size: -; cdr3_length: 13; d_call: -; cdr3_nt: TGCAGCGTTGATCAGGGCCAGAGCACTGAAGCTTTCTTT; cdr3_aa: CSVDQGQSTEAFF
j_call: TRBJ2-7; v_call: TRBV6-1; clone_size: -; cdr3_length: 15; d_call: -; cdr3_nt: TGTGCCAGCAGTGAAGGTCAGGCAGGTCTGTACGAGCAGTACTTC; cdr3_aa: CASSEGQAGLYEQYF
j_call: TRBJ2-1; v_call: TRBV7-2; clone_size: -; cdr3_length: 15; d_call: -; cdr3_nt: TGTGCCAGCAGCCCCGGCACGTCGGGACATACCAAGCAGTTCTTC; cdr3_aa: CASSPGTSGHTKQFF
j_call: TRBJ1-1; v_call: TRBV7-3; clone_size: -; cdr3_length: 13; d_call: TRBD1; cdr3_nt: TGTGCCAGCAGCTCCGACAGGGGCACTGAAGCTTTCTTT; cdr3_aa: CASSSDRGTEAFF
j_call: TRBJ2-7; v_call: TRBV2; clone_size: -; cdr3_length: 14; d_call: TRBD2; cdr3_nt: TGTGCCAGCAGAGAGACTAGCAGGGCCTACGAGCAGTACTTC; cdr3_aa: CASRETSRAYEQYF
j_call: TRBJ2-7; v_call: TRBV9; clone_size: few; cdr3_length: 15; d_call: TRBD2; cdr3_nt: TGTGCCAGCAGCGCGGGTGGGGGGGAGACCTACGAGCAGTACTTC; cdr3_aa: CASSAGGGETYEQYF
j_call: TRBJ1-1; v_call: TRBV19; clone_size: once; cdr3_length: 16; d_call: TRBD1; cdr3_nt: TGTGCCAGTAGTTGGATAACAGGGGTCAGGAACACTGAAGCTTTCTTT; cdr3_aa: CASSWITGVRNTEAFF